This T cell receptor beta chain was identified in a study of shared clonotypes between healthy human individuals. Study findings and constraints: A handful of donors had roughly 5% of their naive CD4 clonotypes in common. In general, naive subsets displayed greater estimated richness than memory subsets did.

Turning to this clone: The antigen remains unidentified.

CDR3 size: 14 residues. The V gene lost 1 base and the J gene lost 5 bases, with 8 bases spanning the gap. Per germline, CDR1 LGHNA and CDR2 YNFKEQ. A split of CD4+ cells into CD45RA+ naive and CD45RA-negative memory subsets was performed. The assay used deep level. Profiling relied on immunoSEQ multiplex PCR, and the TCRdb table lists in-frame clones only, not all of them. The sample shows 550,000 to 700,000 clones, 73% of them seen only once. The material sequenced was memory CD4+ T cells sorted from blood. Subset of the sample: CD45RA-negative fraction. The receptor comes from a woman aged 25 to 45 in good health. V is TRBV4-2 and J is TRBJ2-2; D is unresolved. The CDR3 reads CASSQVGETGELFF. CDR3 bases: TGTGCCAGCAGCCAAGTTGGGGAAACCGGGGAGCTGTTTTTT.